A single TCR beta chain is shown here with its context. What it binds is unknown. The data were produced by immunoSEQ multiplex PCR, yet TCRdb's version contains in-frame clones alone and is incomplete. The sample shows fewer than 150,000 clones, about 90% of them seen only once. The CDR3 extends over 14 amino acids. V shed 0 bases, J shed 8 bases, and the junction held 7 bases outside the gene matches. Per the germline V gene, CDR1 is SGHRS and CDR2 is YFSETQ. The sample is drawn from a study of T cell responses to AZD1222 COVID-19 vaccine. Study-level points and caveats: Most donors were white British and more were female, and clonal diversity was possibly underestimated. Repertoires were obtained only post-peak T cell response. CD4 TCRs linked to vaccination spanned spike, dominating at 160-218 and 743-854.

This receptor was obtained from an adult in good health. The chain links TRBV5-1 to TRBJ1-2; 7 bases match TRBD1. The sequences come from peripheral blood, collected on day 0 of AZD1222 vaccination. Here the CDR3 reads CASSLEDRVGGYTF. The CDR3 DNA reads TGCGCCAGCAGCTTGGAAGACAGGGTTGGAGGCTACACCTTC.